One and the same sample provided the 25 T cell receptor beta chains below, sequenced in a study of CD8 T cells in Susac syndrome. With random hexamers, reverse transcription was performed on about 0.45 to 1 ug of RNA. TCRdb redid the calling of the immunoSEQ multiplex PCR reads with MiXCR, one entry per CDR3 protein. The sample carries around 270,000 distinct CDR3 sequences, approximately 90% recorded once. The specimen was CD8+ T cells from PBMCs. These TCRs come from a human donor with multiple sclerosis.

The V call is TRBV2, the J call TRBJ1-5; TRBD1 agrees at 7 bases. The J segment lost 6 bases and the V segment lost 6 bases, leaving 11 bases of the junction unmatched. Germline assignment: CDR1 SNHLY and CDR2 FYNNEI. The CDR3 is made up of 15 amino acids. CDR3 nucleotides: TGTGCCAGCAGGGAGACAGGGTCTCTTGGTCAGCCCCAGCATTTT. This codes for CASRETGSLGQPQHF.

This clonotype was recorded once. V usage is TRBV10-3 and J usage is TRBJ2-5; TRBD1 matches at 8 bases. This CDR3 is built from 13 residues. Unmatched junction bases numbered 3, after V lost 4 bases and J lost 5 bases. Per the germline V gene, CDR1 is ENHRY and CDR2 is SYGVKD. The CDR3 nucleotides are TGTGCCATCAGTGGGGACAGGAGGGAGACCCAGTACTTC. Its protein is CAISGDRRETQYF.

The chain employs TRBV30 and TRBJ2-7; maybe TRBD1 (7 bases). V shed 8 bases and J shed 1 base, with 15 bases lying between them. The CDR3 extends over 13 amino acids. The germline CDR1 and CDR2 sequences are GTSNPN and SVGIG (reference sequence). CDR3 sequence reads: CAGRDSLSYEQYF. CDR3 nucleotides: TGTGCCGGGCGGGACAGTCTATCCTACGAGCAGTACTTC.

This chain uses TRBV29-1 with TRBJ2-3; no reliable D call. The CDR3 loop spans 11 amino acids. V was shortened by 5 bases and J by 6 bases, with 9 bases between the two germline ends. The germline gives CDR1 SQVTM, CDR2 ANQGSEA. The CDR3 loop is CSVLFPDTQYF. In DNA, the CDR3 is TGCAGCGTTCTTTTTCCGGATACGCAGTATTTT.

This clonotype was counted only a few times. CDR3 sequence (DNA): TGCGCCAGCAGCAAAGGGACGGCCGCCTACGAGCAGTACTTC. Translation: CASSKGTAAYEQYF. The chain joins TRBV5-1 to TRBJ2-7; D is perhaps TRBD1 or TRBD2 (5 bases each). Germline-derived CDR1 and CDR2 are SGHRS and YFSETQ. Trimming cost V 4 bases and J 2 bases, with 13 bases left between them. The CDR3 has 14 amino acids.

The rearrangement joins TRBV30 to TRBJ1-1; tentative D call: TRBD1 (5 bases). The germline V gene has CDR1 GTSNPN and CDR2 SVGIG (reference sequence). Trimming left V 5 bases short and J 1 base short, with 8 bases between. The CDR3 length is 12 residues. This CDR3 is CAWQGGNTEAFF. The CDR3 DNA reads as TGTGCCTGGCAGGGAGGGAACACTGAAGCTTTCTTT.

CDR3 in amino acids: CASSQDQGLMNTEAFF. The CDR3 DNA reads as TGTGCCAGCAGCCAAGACCAGGGATTGATGAACACTGAAGCTTTCTTT. The chain uses TRBV14 and TRBJ1-1; D may be TRBD1 (5 bases). This CDR3 contains 16 residues. Between the trimmed V and J ends, which lost 0 bases and 0 bases, there was a span of 11 bases. CDR1 SGHDN and CDR2 FVKESK come from the germline V gene.

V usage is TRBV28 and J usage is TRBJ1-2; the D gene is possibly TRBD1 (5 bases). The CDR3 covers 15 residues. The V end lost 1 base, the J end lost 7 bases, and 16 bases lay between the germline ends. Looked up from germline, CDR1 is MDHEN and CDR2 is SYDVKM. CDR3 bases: TGTGCCAGCAGTTTATACAGGAGGGAAAAGCGTGGCTACACCTTC. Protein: CASSLYRREKRGYTF.

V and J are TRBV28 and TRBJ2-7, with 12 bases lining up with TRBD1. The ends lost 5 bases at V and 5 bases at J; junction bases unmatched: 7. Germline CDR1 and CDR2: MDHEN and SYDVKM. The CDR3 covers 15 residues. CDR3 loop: CASSPQGDRGHEQYF. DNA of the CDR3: TGTGCCAGCAGTCCACAAGGGGACAGGGGGCACGAGCAGTACTTC. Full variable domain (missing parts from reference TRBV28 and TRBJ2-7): DVKVTQSSRYLVKRTGEKVFLECVQDMDHENMFWYRQDPGLGLRLIYFSYDVKMKEKGDIPEGYSVSREKKERFSLILESASTNQTSMYLCASSPQGDRGHEQYFGPGTRLTVT.

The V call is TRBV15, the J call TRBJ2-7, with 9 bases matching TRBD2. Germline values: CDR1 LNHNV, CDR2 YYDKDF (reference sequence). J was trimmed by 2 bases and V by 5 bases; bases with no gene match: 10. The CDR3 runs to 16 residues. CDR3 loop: CATSGRGAGGPYEQYF. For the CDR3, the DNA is TGTGCCACCAGCGGCAGAGGAGCGGGAGGCCCCTACGAGCAGTACTTC. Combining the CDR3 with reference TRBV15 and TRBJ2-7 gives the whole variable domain DAMVIQNPRYQVTQFGKPVTLSCSQTLNHNVMYWYQQKSSQAPKLLFHYYDKDFNNEADTPDNFQSRRPNTSFCFLDIRSPGLGDTAMYLCATSGRGAGGPYEQYFGPGTRLTVT.

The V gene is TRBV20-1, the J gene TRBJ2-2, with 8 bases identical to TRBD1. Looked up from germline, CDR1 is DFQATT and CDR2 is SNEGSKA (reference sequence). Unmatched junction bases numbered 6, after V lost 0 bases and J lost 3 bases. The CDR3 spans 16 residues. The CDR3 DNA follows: TGCAGTGCTAGAGAAGCCGCAGGGGGCGACACCGGGGAGCTGTTTTTT. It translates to CSAREAAGGDTGELFF.

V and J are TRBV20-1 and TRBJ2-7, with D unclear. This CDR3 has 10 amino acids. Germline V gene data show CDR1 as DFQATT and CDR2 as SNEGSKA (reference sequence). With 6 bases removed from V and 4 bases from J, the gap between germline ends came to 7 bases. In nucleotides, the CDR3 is TGCAGTGCCCACAAGTACGAGCAGTACTTC. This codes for CSAHKYEQYF.

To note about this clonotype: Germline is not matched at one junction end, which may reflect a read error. Here the CDR3 reads CASTQGMARGGEPFF. CDR3 in DNA: TGTGCCAGCACCCAAGGGATGGCCCGAGGCGGGGAGCCGTTTTTT. The chain joins TRBV7-9 to TRBJ2-2, with D perhaps matching TRBD2 (6 bases). CDR3 size: 15 residues. Per germline, CDR1 SEHNR and CDR2 FQNEAQ (reference sequence).

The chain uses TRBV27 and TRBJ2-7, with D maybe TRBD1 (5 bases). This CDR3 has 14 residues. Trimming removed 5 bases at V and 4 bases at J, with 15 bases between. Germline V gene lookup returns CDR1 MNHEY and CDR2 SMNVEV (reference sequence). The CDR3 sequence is CASSRIEGHYEQYF. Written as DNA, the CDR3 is TGTGCCAGCAGTAGAATTGAAGGACATTACGAGCAGTACTTC.

DNA for the CDR3: TGTGCCAGCAGCTTAGCGCTTGGGACAGCGGAAAGTAATACGCAGTATTTT. Translating it yields CASSLALGTAESNTQYF. The chain couples TRBV7-8 to TRBJ2-3; 7 bases match TRBD1. Losses at the gene ends were 0 bases for V and 7 bases for J; bases not matched to a gene: 13. The CDR3 has 17 residues. Germline V gene lookup returns CDR1 SGHVS and CDR2 FQNEAQ.

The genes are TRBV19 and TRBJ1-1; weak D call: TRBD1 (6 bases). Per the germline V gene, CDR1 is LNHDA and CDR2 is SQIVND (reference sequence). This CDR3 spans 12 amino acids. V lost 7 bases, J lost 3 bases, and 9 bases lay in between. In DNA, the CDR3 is TGTGCCAGTACTACAGGGTACACTGAAGCTTTCTTT. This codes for CASTTGYTEAFF.

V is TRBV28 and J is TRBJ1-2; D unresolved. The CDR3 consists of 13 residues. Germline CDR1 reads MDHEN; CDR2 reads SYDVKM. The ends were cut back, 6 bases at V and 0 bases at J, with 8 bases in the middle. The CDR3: CASRSATNYGYTF. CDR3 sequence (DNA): TGTGCCAGCAGGAGTGCTACTAACTATGGCTACACCTTC.

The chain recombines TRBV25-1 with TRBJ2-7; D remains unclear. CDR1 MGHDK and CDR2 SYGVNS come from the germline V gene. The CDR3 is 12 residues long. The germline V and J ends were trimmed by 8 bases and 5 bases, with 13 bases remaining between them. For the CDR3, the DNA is TGTGCCAGCCGCGCCACGACAAACGAGCAGTACTTC. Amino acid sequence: CASRATTNEQYF.

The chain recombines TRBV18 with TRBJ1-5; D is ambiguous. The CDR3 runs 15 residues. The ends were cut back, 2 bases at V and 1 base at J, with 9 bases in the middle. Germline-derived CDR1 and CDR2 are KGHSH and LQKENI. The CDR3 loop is CASSPSETSNQPQHF. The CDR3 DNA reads TGTGCCAGCTCACCATCAGAGACGAGCAATCAGCCCCAGCATTTT.

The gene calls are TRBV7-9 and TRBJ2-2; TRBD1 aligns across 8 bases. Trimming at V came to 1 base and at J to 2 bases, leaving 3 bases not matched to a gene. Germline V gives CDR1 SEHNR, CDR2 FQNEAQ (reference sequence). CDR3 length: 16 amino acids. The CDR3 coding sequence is TGTGCCAGCAGCTTAGTCACAGGGGGAAACACCGGGGAGCTGTTTTTT. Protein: CASSLVTGGNTGELFF.

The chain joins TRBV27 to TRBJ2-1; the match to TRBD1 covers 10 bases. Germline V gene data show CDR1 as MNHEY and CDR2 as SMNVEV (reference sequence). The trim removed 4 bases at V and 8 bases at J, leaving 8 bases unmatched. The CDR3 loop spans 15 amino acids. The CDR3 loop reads CASSSVGTGAHEQFF. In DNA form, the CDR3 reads TGTGCCAGCAGTTCTGTTGGGACAGGGGCGCATGAGCAGTTCTTC.

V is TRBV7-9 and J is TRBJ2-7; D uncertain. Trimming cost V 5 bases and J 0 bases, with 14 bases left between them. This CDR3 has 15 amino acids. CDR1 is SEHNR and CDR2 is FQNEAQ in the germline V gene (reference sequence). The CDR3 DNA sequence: TGTGCCAGCAGCCTCCCCGACGGGCCCTCCTACGAGCAGTACTTC. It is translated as CASSLPDGPSYEQYF. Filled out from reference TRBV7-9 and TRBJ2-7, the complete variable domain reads DTGVSQNPRHKITKRGQNVTFRCDPISEHNRLYWYRQTLGQGPEFLTYFQNEAQLEKSRLLSDRFSAERPKGSFSTLEIQRTEQGDSAMYLCASSLPDGPSYEQYFGPGTRLTVT.

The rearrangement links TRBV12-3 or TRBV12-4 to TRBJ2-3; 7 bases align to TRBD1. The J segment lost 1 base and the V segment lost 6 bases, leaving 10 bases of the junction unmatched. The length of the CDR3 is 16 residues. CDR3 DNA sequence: TGTGCCAGCAGCTTTATCACAGGGGTGGGCACAGATACGCAGTATTTT. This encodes CASSFITGVGTDTQYF.

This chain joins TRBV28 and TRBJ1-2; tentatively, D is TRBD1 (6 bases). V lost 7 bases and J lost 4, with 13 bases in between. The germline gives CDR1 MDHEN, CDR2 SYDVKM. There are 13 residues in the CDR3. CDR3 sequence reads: CASTRLDSYGYTF. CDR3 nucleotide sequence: TGTGCCAGCACCCGACTGGACAGCTATGGCTACACCTTC.

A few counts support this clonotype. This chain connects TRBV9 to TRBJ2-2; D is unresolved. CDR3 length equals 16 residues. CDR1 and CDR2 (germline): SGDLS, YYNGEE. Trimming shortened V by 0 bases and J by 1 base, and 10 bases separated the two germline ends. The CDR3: CASSVVGPMNTGELFF. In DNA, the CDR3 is TGTGCCAGCAGCGTAGTAGGGCCGATGAACACCGGGGAGCTGTTTTTT. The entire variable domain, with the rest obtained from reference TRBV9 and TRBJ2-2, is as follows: DSGVTQTPKHLITATGQRVTLRCSPRSGDLSVYWYQQSLDQGLQFLIQYYNGEERAKGNILERFSAQQFPDLHSELNLSSLELGDSALYFCASSVVGPMNTGELFFGEGSRLTVL.